This entry describes one T cell receptor (beta chain). The data were obtained in a study of blood T cell repertoires in COVID-19. At the level of the study: T cells, B-cell-depleted T cells, or PBMCs supplied cDNA or gDNA.

Method: immunoSEQ multiplex PCR; TCRdb's copy keeps in-frame clones and lacks some. The sample yields some 210,000 clones, 81% seen once. The CDR3 contains 18 residues. The V and J ends lost 0 bases and 0 bases respectively, with 15 bases between them. The V gene's germline CDR1 is LGHNA and CDR2 YSLEER. Sequencing was performed on PBMCs or T cells enriched from blood (not recorded which). The genes are TRBV4-3 and TRBJ2-1; D is uncertain. The sequence came from a woman between 50 and 59 years old with acute COVID-19. The CDR3 loop is CASSQEFGPLSSYNEQFF. The CDR3 DNA sequence: TGCGCCAGCAGCCAAGAGTTCGGTCCTTTAAGCTCCTACAATGAGCAGTTCTTC.